The text below deals with one T cell receptor (beta chain). Germline V gene data show CDR1 as MNHEY and CDR2 as SVGEGT. The J segment lost 5 bases and the V segment lost 6 bases, leaving 9 bases of the junction unmatched. This CDR3 is built from 14 residues. The record originates from a study of blood T cells in healthy people across ages. Then a second PCR, running roughly 6 to 12 cycles, was carried out with a sample-barcoded 5' primer and a J-beta primer mix. Via MiXCR, TCRdb re-called the 5' RACE reads, giving one row per CDR3 protein. The sample contains approximately 800,000 distinct CDR3 sequences, roughly 25% of which appear only once. Donors each provided about 9.5 milliliters of peripheral blood. The same data also contributed to another study, on T cells of mothers and their children. Per that paper: Barcodes for each sample and 2-4 random nucleotides were added by the M1S primer used in the second PCR.

Sequences were obtained from blood. The genes are TRBV6-2 or TRBV6-3 and TRBJ2-5; TRBD2 matches at 7 bases. The TCR was taken from a boy younger than 18 in good health. The CDR3 region has the DNA TGTGCCAGCAGCCGGCGCCTGGGAGGGGAGACCCAGTACTTC. Residues: CASSRRLGGETQYF.